The 14 T cell receptor beta chains listed next were all sequenced from one sample in a study of blood T cell repertoires in COVID-19. Sequencing used immunoSEQ multiplex PCR; TCRdb keeps in-frame clones, though not all of them. The table records fewer than 350,000 clones, approximately 91% of them present only once. The sequenced sample was PBMCs or T cells enriched from blood (not recorded which). Receptors originate from a woman between 35 and 50 years old who had recovered from COVID-19.

The V and J genes are TRBV24-1 and TRBJ2-5; 16 bases are a match to TRBD2. The CDR3 contains 16 residues. From germline, CDR1 is KGHDR and CDR2 SFDVKD. The ends lost 3 bases at V and 7 bases at J; junction bases unmatched: 4. The CDR3 protein is CATSDPGLAGGVTQYF. In DNA form, the CDR3 reads TGTGCCACCAGTGATCCGGGACTAGCGGGGGGGGTGACCCAGTACTTC.

The V call is TRBV28, the J call TRBJ2-1, with 7 bases that match TRBD1. The length of the CDR3 is 13 residues. V gave up 5 bases and J gave up 12 bases; unmatched junction bases: 10. Germline CDR1 and CDR2: MDHEN and SYDVKM. CDR3 amino acids: CASSPPTGIGQFF. CDR3 DNA: TGTGCCAGCAGTCCTCCGACAGGGATTGGGCAGTTCTTC.

The chain carries TRBV3-1 (or the pseudogene TRBV3-2) and TRBJ2-7; 16 nucleotides line up with TRBD2. CDR1 and CDR2 from the germline V gene are LGHDT and YNNKEL (reference sequence). CDR3 size: 21 residues. The junction had 14 bases not matched to a gene; V was cut back by 0 bases and J by 3 bases. The CDR3 DNA reads TGTGCCAGCAGCCAAGATGAGTGCGGGACTAGCGGGGGGGCCGGCAGCTACGAGCAGTACTTC. It codes for CASSQDECGTSGGAGSYEQYF.

The rearrangement links TRBV4-1 to TRBJ2-7; tentative D call: TRBD2 (6 bases). Germline CDR1 reads MGHRA; CDR2 reads YSYEKL. The CDR3 runs 13 residues. The germline V and J ends were trimmed by 4 bases and 6 bases, with 13 bases remaining between them. The CDR3 protein is CASSPAGSSEQYF. The DNA for the CDR3 is TGCGCCAGCAGCCCCGCGGGGTCGAGCGAGCAGTACTTC.

The chain recombines TRBV9 with TRBJ1-2; the match to TRBD1 covers 8 bases. The junction had 6 bases not matched to a gene; V was cut back by 3 bases and J by 8 bases. Looked up from germline, CDR1 is SGDLS and CDR2 is YYNGEE. This CDR3 is built from 13 residues. CDR3 DNA: TGTGCCAGCAGCGCCCTCACAGGGGGAGGCTACACCTTC. Translation gives CASSALTGGGYTF.

The genes are TRBV5-8 and TRBJ1-2; 8 positions agree with TRBD1. This CDR3 region has 15 residues. The V gene end was trimmed by 5 bases and the J gene end by 8 bases; junction bases not matched to a gene: 14. Germline V gene sequence: CDR1 SGHTS, CDR2 YDEGEE. CDR3 in amino acids: CASSQSGQGWKGYTF. CDR3 in DNA: TGTGCCAGCAGTCAAAGCGGACAGGGTTGGAAAGGCTACACCTTC.

The rearrangement links TRBV7-2 to TRBJ1-1; the D gene is possibly TRBD1 (5 bases). There are 14 residues in the CDR3. In germline, CDR1 is SGHTA, CDR2 FQGNSA. The V gene lost 8 bases and the J gene lost 1 base, with 14 bases spanning the gap. The CDR3 DNA is TGTGCCAGCTCTTCTCCCGGGGGGAACACTGAAGCTTTCTTT. Translation gives CASSSPGGNTEAFF.

The chain is built from TRBV5-1 and TRBJ2-1, with TRBD1 identical over 8 bases. The V gene's germline CDR1 is SGHRS and CDR2 YFSETQ. This CDR3 is 13 amino acids long. V shed 3 bases and J 10 bases; nucleotides not matched to a gene: 6. The CDR3 region has the DNA TGCGCCAGCAGCTCCCCGGGACAGGCCGAGCAGTTCTTC. Translating it yields CASSSPGQAEQFF.

This chain joins TRBV7-2 and TRBJ2-1; the match to TRBD2 covers 11 bases. The germline gives CDR1 SGHTA, CDR2 FQGNSA. V was pared by 6 bases and J by 4 bases, with 2 bases of the junction left unmatched. This CDR3 contains 14 residues. CDR3 coding DNA: TGTGCCAGCAGACTAGCGGGGGATTACAATGAGCAGTTCTTC. Its translation: CASRLAGDYNEQFF.

This clone was found once. The chain carries TRBV2 and TRBJ1-4; D remains unclear. V was pared by 3 bases and J by 5 bases, with 7 bases between. CDR1 is SNHLY and CDR2 is FYNNEI in the germline V gene. This CDR3 contains 13 residues. The CDR3: CASSEVRNEKLFF. Written as DNA, the CDR3 is TGTGCCAGCAGTGAGGTACGGAATGAAAAACTGTTTTTT.

This chain connects TRBV3-1 (or the pseudogene TRBV3-2) to TRBJ1-2; 7 bases are shared with TRBD1. The trim removed 5 bases at V and 3 bases at J, leaving 3 bases unmatched. CDR3 length: 13 amino acids. Germline CDR1 is LGHDT and CDR2 is YNNKEL (reference sequence). CDR3: CASSAGTDYGYTF. The CDR3 DNA reads as TGTGCCAGCAGCGCCGGGACAGACTATGGCTACACCTTC.

This sequence joins TRBV5-5 and TRBJ2-7, with 10 bases that match TRBD2. Unmatched junction bases numbered 6, after V lost 4 bases and J lost 2 bases. CDR1 is SGHKS, CDR2 YYEKEE, per germline (reference sequence). The CDR3 totals 15 residues. The CDR3: CASSHGAGGTYEQYF. CDR3 in DNA: TGTGCCAGCAGCCACGGAGCGGGAGGGACCTACGAGCAGTACTTC.

The chain combines TRBV6-1 with TRBJ2-7; D not resolved. Germline V lookup: CDR1 MNHNS, CDR2 SASEGT. Between the trimmed V and J ends, which lost 1 base and 2 bases, there was a span of 9 bases. The CDR3 is made up of 14 amino acids. CDR3 residues: CASSEGRSAYEQYF. The CDR3 nucleotides read TGTGCCAGCAGTGAAGGCAGGTCCGCCTACGAGCAGTACTTC.

CDR3 residues: CASSPGQVLSGNTIYF. Here the CDR3 DNA reads TGTGCCAGCAGCCCCGGACAGGTGCTCTCTGGAAACACCATATATTTT. J is TRBJ1-3 and V is TRBV7-9; the match to TRBD1 covers 7 bases. Per germline, CDR1 SEHNR and CDR2 FQNEAQ (reference sequence). The J segment lost 0 bases and the V segment lost 5 bases, leaving 7 bases of the junction unmatched. The CDR3 totals 16 residues.